This T cell receptor beta chain was recorded in a study of T-cell reconstitution after alpha-beta-depleted transplantation in children. V gave up 4 bases and J gave up 8 bases, with 14 bases separating them. Germline V lookup: CDR1 MGHRA, CDR2 YSYEKL. The CDR3 covers 14 residues. Unique molecular identifiers were incorporated during preparation of the TCRbeta library. TCRdb itself ran the PCR reads through MiXCR, one entry per CDR3 protein. The table lists approximately 400,000 distinct CDR3 sequences, about a tenth of them singletons. The clonotype was recovered from a human donor who donated a stem cell graft to a child with acute myeloid leukemia. This chain uses TRBV4-1 with TRBJ1-4; the D is unclear. The specimen comprised PBMCs from the stem cell graft donor, sampled from the stem cell graft. Written as DNA, the CDR3 is TGCGCCAGCAGCCCGGGCCCAGCCGGGGAAAAACTGTTTTTT. Encoded protein: CASSPGPAGEKLFF.